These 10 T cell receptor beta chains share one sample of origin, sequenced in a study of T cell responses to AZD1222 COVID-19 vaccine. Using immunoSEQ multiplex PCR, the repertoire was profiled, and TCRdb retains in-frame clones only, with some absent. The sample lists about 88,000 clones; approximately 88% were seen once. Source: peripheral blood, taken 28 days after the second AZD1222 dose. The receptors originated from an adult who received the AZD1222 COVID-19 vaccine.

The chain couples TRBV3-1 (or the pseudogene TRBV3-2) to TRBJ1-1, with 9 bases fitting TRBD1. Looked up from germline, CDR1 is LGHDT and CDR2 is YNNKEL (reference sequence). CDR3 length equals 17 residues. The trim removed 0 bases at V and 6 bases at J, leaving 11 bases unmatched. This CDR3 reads CASSQDYGTGKGPEAFF. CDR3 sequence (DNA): TGTGCCAGCAGCCAAGATTATGGGACAGGGAAAGGTCCTGAAGCTTTCTTT.

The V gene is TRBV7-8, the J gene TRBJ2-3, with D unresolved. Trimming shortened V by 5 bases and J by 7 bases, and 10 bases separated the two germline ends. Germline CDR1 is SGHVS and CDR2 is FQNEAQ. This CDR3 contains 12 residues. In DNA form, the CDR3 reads TGTGCCAGCAGCCCACGTAGCAATACGCAGTATTTT. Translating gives CASSPRSNTQYF.

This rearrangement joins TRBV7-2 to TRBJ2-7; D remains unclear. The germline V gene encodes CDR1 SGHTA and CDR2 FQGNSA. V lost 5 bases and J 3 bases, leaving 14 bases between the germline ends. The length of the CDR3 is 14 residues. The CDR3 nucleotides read TGTGCCAGCAGCCCCCTCCTTCTGAACTACGAGCAGTACTTC. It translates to CASSPLLLNYEQYF.

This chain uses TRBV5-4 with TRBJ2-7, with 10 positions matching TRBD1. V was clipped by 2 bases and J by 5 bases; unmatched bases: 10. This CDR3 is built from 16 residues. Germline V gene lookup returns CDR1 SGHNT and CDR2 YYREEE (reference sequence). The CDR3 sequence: CASSFAPGQGTNEQYF. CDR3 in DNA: TGTGCCAGCAGCTTTGCACCGGGACAGGGGACCAACGAGCAGTACTTC.

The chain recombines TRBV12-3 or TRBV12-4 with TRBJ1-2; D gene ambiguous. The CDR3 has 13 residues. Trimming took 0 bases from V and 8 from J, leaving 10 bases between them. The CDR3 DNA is TGTGCCAGCAGTTTAGCTAGGCATTGGGGCTACACCTTC. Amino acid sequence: CASSLARHWGYTF.

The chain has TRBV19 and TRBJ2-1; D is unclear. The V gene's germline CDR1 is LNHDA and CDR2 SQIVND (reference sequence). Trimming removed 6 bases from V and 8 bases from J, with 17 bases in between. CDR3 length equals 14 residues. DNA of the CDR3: TGTGCCAGTAGCGGAAATTCCCTACACGATGAGCAGTTCTTC. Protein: CASSGNSLHDEQFF.

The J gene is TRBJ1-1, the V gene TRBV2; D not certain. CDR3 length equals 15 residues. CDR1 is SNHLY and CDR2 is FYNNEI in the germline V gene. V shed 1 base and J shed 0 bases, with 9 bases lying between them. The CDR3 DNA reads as TGTGCCAGCAGTGAAGGTGGCAGCCTGAACACTGAAGCTTTCTTT. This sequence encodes CASSEGGSLNTEAFF.

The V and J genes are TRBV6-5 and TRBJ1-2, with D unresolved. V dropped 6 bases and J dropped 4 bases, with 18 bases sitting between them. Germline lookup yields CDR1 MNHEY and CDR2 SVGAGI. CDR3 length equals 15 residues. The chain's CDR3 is CASRPNYETLYGYTF. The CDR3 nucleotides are TGTGCCAGCAGGCCTAATTACGAAACCCTCTATGGCTACACCTTC.

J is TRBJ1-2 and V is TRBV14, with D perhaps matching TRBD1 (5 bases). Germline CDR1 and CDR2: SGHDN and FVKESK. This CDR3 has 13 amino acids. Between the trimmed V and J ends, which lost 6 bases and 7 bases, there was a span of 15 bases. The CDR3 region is CASSHQGVGGYTF. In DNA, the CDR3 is TGTGCCAGCAGTCACCAGGGAGTAGGTGGCTACACCTTC. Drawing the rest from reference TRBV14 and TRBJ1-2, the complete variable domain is EAGVTQFPSHSVIEKGQTVTLRCDPISGHDNLYWYRRVMGKEIKFLLHFVKESKQDESGMPNNRFLAERTGGTYSTLKVQPAELEDSGVYFCASSHQGVGGYTFGSGTRLTVV.

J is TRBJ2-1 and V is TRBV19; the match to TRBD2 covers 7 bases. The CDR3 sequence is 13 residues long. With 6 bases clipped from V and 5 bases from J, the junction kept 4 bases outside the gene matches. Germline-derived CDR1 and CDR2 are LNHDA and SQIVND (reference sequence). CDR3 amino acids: CASRLAAHNEQFF. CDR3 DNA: TGTGCCAGTAGGCTAGCGGCGCACAATGAGCAGTTCTTC.